The clone carrying this T cell receptor (beta chain) was picked up a small number of times. The antigen remains undetermined. CDR3 length: 15 amino acids. The V gene's germline CDR1 is SGHRS and CDR2 YFSETQ. Trimming stripped 0 bases from V and 4 bases from J, with 13 bases between. Quantitative barcoded 5'-RACE was used to prepare TCR beta libraries. Each CDR3 protein gets one entry after TCRdb re-called the 5' RACE reads with MiXCR. The sample contains 250,000 to 350,000 distinct CDR3 sequences, around 7.6% of which appear only once. This sample was included in a study of CD8 T cells in ankylosing spondylitis. Study-level findings and limits: The study identified a TCR beta motif of several highly homologous variants that appeared characteristic of ankylosing spondylitis blood. Matched ankylosing spondylitis synovial fluid reportedly showed significant enrichment of disease-linked clones. Certain motif variants had earlier been reported in reactive arthritis synovial fluid and blood.

The sequence derives from a male donor with ankylosing spondylitis. The source material was blood, either unsorted or a sorted T cell fraction (not recorded which). The V call is TRBV5-1, the J call TRBJ1-1; unclear D gene. CDR3 protein: CASSLGVVAATEAFF. CDR3 coding DNA: TGCGCCAGCAGCTTGGGGGTTGTAGCCGCCACTGAAGCTTTCTTT.